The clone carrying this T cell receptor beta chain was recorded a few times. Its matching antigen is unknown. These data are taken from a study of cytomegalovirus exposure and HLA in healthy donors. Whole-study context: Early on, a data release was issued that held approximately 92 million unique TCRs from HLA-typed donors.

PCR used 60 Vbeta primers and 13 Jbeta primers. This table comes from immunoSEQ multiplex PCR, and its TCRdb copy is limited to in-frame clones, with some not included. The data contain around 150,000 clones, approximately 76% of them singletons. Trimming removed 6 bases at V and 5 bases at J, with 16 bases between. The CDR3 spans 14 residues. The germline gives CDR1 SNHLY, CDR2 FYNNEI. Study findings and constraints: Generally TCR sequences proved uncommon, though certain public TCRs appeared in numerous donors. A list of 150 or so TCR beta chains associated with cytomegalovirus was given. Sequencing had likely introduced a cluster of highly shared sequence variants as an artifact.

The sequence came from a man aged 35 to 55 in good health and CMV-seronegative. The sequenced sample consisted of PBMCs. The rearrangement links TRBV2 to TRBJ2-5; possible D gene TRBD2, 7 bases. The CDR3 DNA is TGTGCCAGCAGGAAAACGGGGGGCCCGGAGACCCAGTACTTC. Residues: CASRKTGGPETQYF.